The clone carrying this T cell receptor beta chain turned up a few times. Its target is unknown. This sample was taken from a study of blood T cells in healthy people across ages. Sample-barcoded 5' priming and a J-beta primer mix drove a second PCR of about 7 to 12 cycles. TCRdb analysed the 5' RACE reads with MiXCR anew, one entry per CDR3 protein. The profile shows roughly 900,000 distinct CDR3 sequences, 25% to 35% of them singletons. General study results and limits: Changes seen in expanded clonotypes were possibly confounded by donor CMV status left unknown. Naive T cell percentage strongly correlated with TCR beta diversity.

Each sample gave at least 7 million isolated PBMCs. The clonotype was recovered from a woman older than 75 in good health. Sequencing used blood.

The CDR3 reads CASSVIGGSDTQYF. The CDR3 bases are TGTGCCAGCTCCGTTATCGGGGGGTCAGATACGCAGTATTTT. This rearrangement joins TRBV18 to TRBJ2-3; the match to TRBD2 covers 7 bases. This CDR3 region has 14 residues. V was pared by 6 bases and J by 4 bases, with 7 bases of the junction left unmatched. Germline CDR1 KGHSH, CDR2 LQKENI.